This T cell receptor (beta chain) was captured by sequencing in a study of cytomegalovirus exposure and HLA in healthy donors. Study-wide context: Inside one of the first data releases sat 85 million or so unique TCRs taken from HLA-typed donors.

Study-wide results and caveats: Later analysis identified a missense DCLRE1C variant that was linked to TCR beta V- and J-gene trimming.

With regard to this clone: The antigen is undetermined.

Researchers ran the PCR with 60 Vbeta and 13 Jbeta primers. Here immunoSEQ multiplex PCR was the method, and the copy in TCRdb shows in-frame clones only, minus some. The data contain more than 65,000 clones, roughly 82% of them seen just once; the ten biggest clones take up over 1.5%. The source of this sequence is a man younger than 35 in good health and CMV-seronegative. Specimen: PBMCs.

The CDR3 bases are TGTGCCAGCAGTCACACAGGGGGTTCGAACACCGGGGAGCTGTTTTTT. Translating gives CASSHTGGSNTGELFF. The chain recombines TRBV6-6 with TRBJ2-2, with 8 bases fitting TRBD1. CDR3 length: 16 amino acids. Trimming at V came to 5 bases and at J to 0 bases, leaving 5 bases not matched to a gene. From germline, CDR1 is MNHNY and CDR2 SVGAGI (reference sequence).